The 2 T cell receptor beta chains below all came from one sample that was sequenced in a study of PD-L1 blockade in urothelial cancer. Repertoires were generated with immunoSEQ multiplex PCR, while TCRdb's copy carries only in-frame clones and drops some. The sample records around 50,000 clones, more than 75% being singletons. The time point is: pretreatment peripheral blood. Sequenced here: PBMCs, sampled around atezolizumab (anti-PD-L1) treatment. The receptors were gathered from a man aged 45-60 years with urothelial cancer.

This rearrangement joins TRBV27 to TRBJ2-5; TRBD1 matches at 7 bases. CDR1 and CDR2 from the germline V gene are MNHEY and SMNVEV (reference sequence). The CDR3 contains 17 residues. V shed 2 bases, J shed 4 bases, and the junction held 13 bases outside the gene matches. In nucleotides, the CDR3 is TGTGCCAGCAGTTTACGTATTAACGGAGCAGGGGGAGAGACCCAGTACTTC. As protein: CASSLRINGAGGETQYF.

This clone occurred once. The chain links TRBV19 to TRBJ2-6, with 10 bases fitting TRBD1. CDR3 length: 19 residues. V shed 5 bases, J shed 0 bases, and the junction held 10 bases outside the gene matches. CDR1 LNHDA and CDR2 SQIVND come from the germline V gene (reference sequence). CDR3 DNA: TGTGCCAGTAGTCCGGGGGACAGGGGTGCGGGCTCTGGGGCCAACGTCCTGACTTTC. Translation gives CASSPGDRGAGSGANVLTF.